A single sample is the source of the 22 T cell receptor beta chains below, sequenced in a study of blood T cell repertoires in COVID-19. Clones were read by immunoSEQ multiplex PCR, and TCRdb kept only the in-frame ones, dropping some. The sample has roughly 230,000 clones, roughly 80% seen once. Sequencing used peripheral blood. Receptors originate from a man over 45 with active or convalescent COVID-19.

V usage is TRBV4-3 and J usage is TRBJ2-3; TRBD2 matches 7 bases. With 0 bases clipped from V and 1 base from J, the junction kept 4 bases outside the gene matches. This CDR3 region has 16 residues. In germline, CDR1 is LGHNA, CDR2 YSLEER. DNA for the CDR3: TGCGCCAGCAGCCAAGATATTGGGGGGGGCACAGATACGCAGTATTTT. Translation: CASSQDIGGGTDTQYF.

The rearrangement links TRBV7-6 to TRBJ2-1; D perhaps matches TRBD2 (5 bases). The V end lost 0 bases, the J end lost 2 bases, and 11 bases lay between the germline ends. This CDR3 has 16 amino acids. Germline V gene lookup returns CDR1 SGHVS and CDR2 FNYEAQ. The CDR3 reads CASSLARLKTYNEQFF. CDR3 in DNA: TGTGCCAGCAGCTTAGCGCGACTAAAGACCTACAATGAGCAGTTCTTC.

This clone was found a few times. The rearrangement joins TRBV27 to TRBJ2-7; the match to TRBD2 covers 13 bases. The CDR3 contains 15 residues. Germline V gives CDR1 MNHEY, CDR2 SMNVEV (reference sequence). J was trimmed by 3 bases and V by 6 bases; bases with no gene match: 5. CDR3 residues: CASRRTSGGHYEQYF. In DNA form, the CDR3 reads TGTGCCAGCAGACGGACTAGCGGGGGACACTACGAGCAGTACTTC.

The CDR3 reads CASSLTYSGGKETQYF. The DNA of the CDR3 is TGTGCCAGCAGCTTAACTTATAGCGGGGGTAAAGAGACCCAGTACTTC. This chain connects TRBV7-7 to TRBJ2-5, with 9 bases matching TRBD2. CDR3 size: 16 residues. Unmatched junction bases numbered 7, after V lost 2 bases and J lost 3 bases. Germline values: CDR1 SSHAT, CDR2 FNYEAQ (reference sequence). Together with reference TRBV7-7 and TRBJ2-5, the CDR3 gives the full variable domain: GAGVSQSPRYKVTKRGQDVTLRCDPISSHATLYWYQQALGQGPEFLTYFNYEAQPDKSGLPSDRFSAERPEGSISTLTIQRTEQRDSAMYRCASSLTYSGGKETQYFGPGTRLLVL.

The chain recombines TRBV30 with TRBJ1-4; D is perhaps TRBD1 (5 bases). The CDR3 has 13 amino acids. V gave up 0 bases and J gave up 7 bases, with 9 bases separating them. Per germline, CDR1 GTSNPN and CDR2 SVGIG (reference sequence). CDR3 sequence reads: CAWSVRVAEKLFF. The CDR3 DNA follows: TGTGCCTGGAGTGTCAGGGTGGCTGAAAAACTGTTTTTT.

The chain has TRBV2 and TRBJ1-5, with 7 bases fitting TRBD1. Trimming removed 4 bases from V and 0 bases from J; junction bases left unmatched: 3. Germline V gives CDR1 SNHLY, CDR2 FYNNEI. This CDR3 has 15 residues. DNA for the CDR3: TGTGCCAGCAGTGTGACAGGGTTTAGCAATCAGCCCCAGCATTTT. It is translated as CASSVTGFSNQPQHF. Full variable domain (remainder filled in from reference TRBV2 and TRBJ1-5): EPEVTQTPSHQVTQMGQEVILRCVPISNHLYFYWYRQILGQKVEFLVSFYNNEISEKSEIFDDQFSVERPDGSNFTLKIRSTKLEDSAMYFCASSVTGFSNQPQHFGDGTRLSIL.

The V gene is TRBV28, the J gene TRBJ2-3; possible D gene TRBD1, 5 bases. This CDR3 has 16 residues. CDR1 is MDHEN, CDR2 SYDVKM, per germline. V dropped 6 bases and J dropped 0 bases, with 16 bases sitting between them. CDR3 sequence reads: CASSPVPGLSTDTQYF. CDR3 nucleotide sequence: TGTGCCAGCAGCCCGGTGCCAGGGTTAAGCACAGATACGCAGTATTTT.

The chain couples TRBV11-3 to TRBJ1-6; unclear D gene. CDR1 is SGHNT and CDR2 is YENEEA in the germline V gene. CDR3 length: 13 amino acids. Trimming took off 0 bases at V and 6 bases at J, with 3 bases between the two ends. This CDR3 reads CASSLDGNSPLHF. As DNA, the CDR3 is TGTGCCAGCAGCTTAGACGGTAATTCACCCCTCCACTTT.

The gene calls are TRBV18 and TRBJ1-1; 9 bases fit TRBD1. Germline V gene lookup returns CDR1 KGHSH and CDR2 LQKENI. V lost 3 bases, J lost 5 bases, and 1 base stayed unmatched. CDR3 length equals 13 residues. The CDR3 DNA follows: TGTGCCAGCTCACCGACAGGGGGAACTGAAGCTTTCTTT. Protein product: CASSPTGGTEAFF.

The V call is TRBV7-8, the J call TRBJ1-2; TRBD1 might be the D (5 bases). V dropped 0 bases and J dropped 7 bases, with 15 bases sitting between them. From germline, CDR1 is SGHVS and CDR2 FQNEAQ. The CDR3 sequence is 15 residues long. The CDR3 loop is CASSLASGWGSGYTF. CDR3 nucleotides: TGTGCCAGCAGCTTAGCGTCTGGGTGGGGCAGTGGCTACACCTTC.

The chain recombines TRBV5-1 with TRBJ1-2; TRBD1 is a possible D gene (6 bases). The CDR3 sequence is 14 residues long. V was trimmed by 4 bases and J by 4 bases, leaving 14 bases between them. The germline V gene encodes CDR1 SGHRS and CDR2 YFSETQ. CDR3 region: CASSVDGGPYGYTF. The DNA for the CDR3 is TGCGCCAGCAGCGTGGATGGGGGCCCCTATGGCTACACCTTC.

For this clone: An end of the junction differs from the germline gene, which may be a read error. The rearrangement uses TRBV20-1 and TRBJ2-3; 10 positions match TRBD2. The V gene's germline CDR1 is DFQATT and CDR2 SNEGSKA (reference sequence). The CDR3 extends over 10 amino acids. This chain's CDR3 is CSGGKDTQYF. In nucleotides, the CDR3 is TGTAGCGGGGGGAAAGATACGCAGTATTTT.

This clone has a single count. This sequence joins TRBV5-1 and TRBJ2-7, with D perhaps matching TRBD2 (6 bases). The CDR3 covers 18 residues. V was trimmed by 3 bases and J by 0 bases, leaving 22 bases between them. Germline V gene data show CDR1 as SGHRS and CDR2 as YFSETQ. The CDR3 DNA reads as TGCGCCAGCAGCTGGCCGGGCTCGAAAAAGGAGGGCTCCTACGAGCAGTACTTC. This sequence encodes CASSWPGSKKEGSYEQYF.

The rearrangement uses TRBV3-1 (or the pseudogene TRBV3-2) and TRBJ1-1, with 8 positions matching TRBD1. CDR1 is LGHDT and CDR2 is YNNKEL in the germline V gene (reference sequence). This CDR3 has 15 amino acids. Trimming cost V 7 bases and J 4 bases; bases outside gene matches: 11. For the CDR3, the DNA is TGTGCCAGCACGGCGTTACAGGGGGAGTTCACTGAAGCTTTCTTT. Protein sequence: CASTALQGEFTEAFF.

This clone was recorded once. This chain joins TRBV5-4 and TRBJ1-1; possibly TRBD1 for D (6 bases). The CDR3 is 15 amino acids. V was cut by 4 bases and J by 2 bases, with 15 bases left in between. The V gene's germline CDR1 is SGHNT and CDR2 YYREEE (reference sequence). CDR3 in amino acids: CASSVPGVSNTEAFF. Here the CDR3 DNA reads TGTGCCAGCAGCGTACCAGGGGTTTCTAACACTGAAGCTTTCTTT.

The CDR3 coding sequence is TGTGCCAGCAGCAGGGGGGTTAATGAAAAACTGTTTTTT. It specifies CASSRGVNEKLFF. The chain combines TRBV6-5 with TRBJ1-4; 7 nucleotides align to TRBD1. Germline trimming cut 6 bases from V and 4 bases from J; bases unmatched to any gene: 2. Germline V gene sequence: CDR1 MNHEY, CDR2 SVGAGI. This CDR3 spans 13 amino acids.

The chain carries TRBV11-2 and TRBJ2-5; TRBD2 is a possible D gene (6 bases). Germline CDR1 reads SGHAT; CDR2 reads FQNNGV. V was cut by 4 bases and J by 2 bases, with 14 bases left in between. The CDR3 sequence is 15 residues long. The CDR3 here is CASSSIGTVQETQYF. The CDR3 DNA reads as TGTGCCAGCAGCTCAATAGGGACTGTTCAAGAGACCCAGTACTTC. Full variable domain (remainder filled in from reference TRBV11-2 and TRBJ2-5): EAGVAQSPRYKIIEKRQSVAFWCNPISGHATLYWYQQILGQGPKLLIQFQNNGVVDDSQLPKDRFSAERLKGVDSTLKIQPAKLEDSAVYLCASSSIGTVQETQYFGPGTRLLVL.

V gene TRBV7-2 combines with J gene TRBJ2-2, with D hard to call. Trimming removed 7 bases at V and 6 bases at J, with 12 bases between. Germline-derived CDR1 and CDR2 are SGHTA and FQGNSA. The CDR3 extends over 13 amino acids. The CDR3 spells CASTTYAAGELFF. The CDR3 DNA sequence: TGTGCCAGCACCACTTATGCCGCCGGGGAGCTGTTTTTT.

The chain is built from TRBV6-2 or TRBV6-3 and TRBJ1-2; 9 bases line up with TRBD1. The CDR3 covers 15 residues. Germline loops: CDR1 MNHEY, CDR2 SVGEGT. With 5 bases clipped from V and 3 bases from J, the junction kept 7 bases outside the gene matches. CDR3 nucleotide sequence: TGTGCCAGCAGTGACACAGGGGGCGGCGACTATGGCTACACCTTC. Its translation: CASSDTGGGDYGYTF.

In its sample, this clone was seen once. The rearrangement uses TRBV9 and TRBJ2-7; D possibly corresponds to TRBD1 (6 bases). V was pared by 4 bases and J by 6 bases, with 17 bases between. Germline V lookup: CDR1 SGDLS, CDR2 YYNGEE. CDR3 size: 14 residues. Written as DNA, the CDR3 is TGTGCCAGCAGCCCAGGGGCCCCCGCATCCGAGCAGTACTTC. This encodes CASSPGAPASEQYF.

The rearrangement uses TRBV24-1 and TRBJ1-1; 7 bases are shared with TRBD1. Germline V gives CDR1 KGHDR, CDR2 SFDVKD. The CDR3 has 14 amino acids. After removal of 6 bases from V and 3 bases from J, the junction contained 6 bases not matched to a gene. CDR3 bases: TGTGCCACCAGTACAGGGGTTATCGACACTGAAGCTTTCTTT. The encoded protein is CATSTGVIDTEAFF.

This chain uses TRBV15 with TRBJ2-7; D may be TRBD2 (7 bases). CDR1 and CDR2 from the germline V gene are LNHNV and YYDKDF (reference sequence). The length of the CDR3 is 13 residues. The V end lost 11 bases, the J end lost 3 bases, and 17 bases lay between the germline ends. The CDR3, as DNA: TGTGCCCAAAAAGGGGGGGTTGACTACGAGCAGTACTTC. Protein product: CAQKGGVDYEQYF.